This passage covers 14 T cell receptor beta chains from one sample sequenced in a study of PD-L1 blockade in urothelial cancer. The table came from immunoSEQ multiplex PCR; TCRdb's copy has only in-frame clones and leaves some out. The data contain fewer than 30,000 clones, 84% of them singletons. The sequenced sample was PBMCs, obtained around atezolizumab (anti-PD-L1) treatment. The receptors were sampled from an older man with urothelial cancer.

The V gene is TRBV4-1, the J gene TRBJ2-2; no clear D gene. V was shortened by 0 bases and J by 7 bases, with 6 bases between the two germline ends. Germline assignment: CDR1 MGHRA and CDR2 YSYEKL. This CDR3 is 13 amino acids long. The DNA of the CDR3 is TGCGCCAGCAGCCAAGAAACGGGCGGGGAGCTGTTTTTT. Translating it yields CASSQETGGELFF.

The chain employs TRBV7-9 and TRBJ1-1; 8 nucleotides align to TRBD1. The CDR3 has 12 residues. Germline values: CDR1 SEHNR, CDR2 FQNEAQ (reference sequence). V lost 5 bases, J lost 6 bases, and 2 bases stayed unmatched. DNA for the CDR3: TGTGCCAGCAGCGGACAGGGCTCTGAAGCTTTCTTT. Translation gives CASSGQGSEAFF.

This clone has just a few counts. The chain uses TRBV30 and TRBJ1-5; TRBD1 is a possible D gene (5 bases). This CDR3 region has 16 residues. In germline, CDR1 is GTSNPN, CDR2 SVGIG (reference sequence). With 3 bases removed from V and 0 bases from J, the gap between germline ends came to 15 bases. CDR3 DNA sequence: TGTGCCTGGAGCGTGTTTCGGACAAATAGCAATCAGCCCCAGCATTTT. It specifies CAWSVFRTNSNQPQHF.

The gene calls are TRBV11-2 and TRBJ2-7, with TRBD1 as a possible D gene (5 bases). Germline V gene sequence: CDR1 SGHAT, CDR2 FQNNGV. The CDR3 length is 15 residues. Trimming took 3 bases from V and 6 from J, leaving 18 bases between them. The CDR3 sequence is CASSFRGVDLGEQYF. In DNA form, the CDR3 reads TGTGCCAGCAGCTTTAGGGGTGTCGACCTGGGCGAGCAGTACTTC.

This rearrangement joins TRBV13 to TRBJ2-7; a possible D gene is TRBD2 (6 bases). This CDR3 is built from 14 residues. Germline CDR1 reads PRHDT; CDR2 reads FYEKMQ (reference sequence). V lost 5 bases to trimming and J lost 7 bases, with 18 bases between them. The CDR3 region is CASSPDRERREQYF. Written as DNA, the CDR3 is TGTGCCAGCAGCCCGGACCGGGAGAGGAGGGAGCAGTACTTC.

This chain uses TRBV7-3 with TRBJ2-1; possibly TRBD2 for D (6 bases). Germline CDR1 SGHTA, CDR2 FQGTGA. This CDR3 comprises 16 residues. The germline V and J ends were trimmed by 1 base and 2 bases, with 12 bases remaining between them. CDR3 amino acids: CASSLSGGVTYNEQFF. Written as DNA, the CDR3 is TGTGCCAGCAGCTTAAGCGGCGGGGTTACCTACAATGAGCAGTTCTTC. The entire variable domain, with the rest obtained from reference TRBV7-3 and TRBJ2-1, is as follows: GAGVSQTPSNKVTEKGKYVELRCDPISGHTALYWYRQSLGQGPEFLIYFQGTGAADDSGLPNDRFFAVRPEGSVSTLKIQRTERGDSAVYLCASSLSGGVTYNEQFFGPGTRLTVL.

V gene TRBV5-1 combines with J gene TRBJ1-1; D possibly corresponds to TRBD1 (6 bases). Looked up from germline, CDR1 is SGHRS and CDR2 is YFSETQ. CDR3 length: 13 residues. The V gene lost 3 bases and the J gene lost 7 bases, with 13 bases spanning the gap. CDR3 nucleotide sequence: TGCGCCAGCAGCTCAGAGGTGGACAGTGAAGCTTTCTTT. Protein sequence: CASSSEVDSEAFF. Supplemented by reference TRBV5-1 and TRBJ1-1, the full variable domain reads KAGVTQTPRYLIKTRGQQVTLSCSPISGHRSVSWYQQTPGQGLQFLFEYFSETQRNKGNFPGRFSGRQFSNSRSEMNVSTLELGDSALYLCASSSEVDSEAFFGQGTRLTVV.

The J gene is TRBJ2-7, the V gene TRBV5-1; no reliable D call. Germline CDR1 reads SGHRS; CDR2 reads YFSETQ. The CDR3 runs to 13 residues. V dropped 0 bases and J dropped 3 bases, with 7 bases sitting between them. CDR3 protein: CASSLDLFYEQYF. For the CDR3, the DNA is TGCGCCAGCAGCTTGGATCTTTTCTACGAGCAGTACTTC.

This clone was counted once. V usage is TRBV5-5 and J usage is TRBJ1-3, with 9 positions matching TRBD1. This CDR3 comprises 15 residues. J gave up 4 bases and V 4 bases, and 6 bases lay outside the gene matches. CDR1 is SGHKS, CDR2 YYEKEE, per germline (reference sequence). The CDR3 region has the DNA TGTGCCAGCAGCGCGGGACAGGGCATCGGAAACACCATATATTTT. Amino acid sequence: CASSAGQGIGNTIYF.

Only a few counts were recorded for this clone. The CDR3 region has the DNA TGTGCCATCAGTGAGTCTGGGACACCGAACACTGAAGCTTTCTTT. This sequence encodes CAISESGTPNTEAFF. The chain uses TRBV10-3 and TRBJ1-1; TRBD1 is a possible D gene (6 bases). Germline CDR1 reads ENHRY; CDR2 reads SYGVKD. V gave up 0 bases and J gave up 1 base, with 9 bases separating them. The CDR3 is 15 residues long.

V gene TRBV9 combines with J gene TRBJ2-2; D uncertain. V was clipped by 0 bases and J by 8 bases, with 11 bases between them. The CDR3 runs 14 residues. Germline V gene sequence: CDR1 SGDLS, CDR2 YYNGEE. The CDR3 DNA sequence: TGTGCCAGCAGCGTAGGAGGTACCGCGGGGGAGCTGTTTTTT. Translation gives CASSVGGTAGELFF.

The chain carries TRBV20-1 and TRBJ2-1; no firm D call. The CDR3 has 11 amino acids. Germline CDR1 DFQATT, CDR2 SNEGSKA (reference sequence). The V end was cut by 6 bases, the J end by 7 bases, with 10 bases between. CDR3 in DNA: TGCAGTGCGCCCCAGTGGAATGAGCAGTTCTTC. It is translated as CSAPQWNEQFF.

V gene TRBV19 combines with J gene TRBJ2-7, with 14 bases fitting TRBD2. CDR1 LNHDA and CDR2 SQIVND come from the germline V gene (reference sequence). The junction had 10 bases not matched to a gene; V was cut back by 7 bases and J by 5 bases. The CDR3 consists of 16 residues. For the CDR3, the DNA is TGTGCCAGTACCCCCCTGGGACTAGCGGGAGTCGACGAGCAGTACTTC. The encoded protein is CASTPLGLAGVDEQYF.

This rearrangement joins TRBV10-3 to TRBJ1-1; 9 positions match TRBD1. The CDR3 runs to 14 residues. The germline V gene has CDR1 ENHRY and CDR2 SYGVKD. The V segment lost 4 bases and the J segment 4 bases; nucleotides outside the gene matches: 4. CDR3 sequence (DNA): TGTGCCATCAGTGTTACGGACAGGGGCACTGAAGCTTTCTTT. It codes for CAISVTDRGTEAFF.